This TCR beta chain was obtained from a study of cytomegalovirus exposure and HLA in healthy donors. This clone was seen only a few times. Its specificity is not known. General observations from the study: CMV antigen specificity of a few CMV-associated chains was confirmed in vitro. Immune exposure data for these donors was limited to CMV serostatus. The study flagged around 150 TCR beta chains as cytomegalovirus-associated. Versus the approximately 700-donor mean, an Asian-associated ancestry cluster reportedly showed fewer N-insertions in a later analysis.

Use of 60 Vbeta and 13 Jbeta primers characterized the PCR. Sequencing used immunoSEQ multiplex PCR; TCRdb keeps in-frame clones, though not all of them. The sample shows 100,000 to 150,000 clones, roughly 17% of them seen only once. Between the trimmed V and J ends, which lost 0 bases and 4 bases, there was a span of 16 bases. The CDR3 covers 16 residues. Germline V CDR1 and CDR2: LNHNV, YYDKDF (reference sequence). The rearrangement links TRBV15 to TRBJ2-7; D possibly corresponds to TRBD2 (6 bases). The TCR was taken from a female donor in good health and CMV-seropositive. Sequencing was performed on PBMCs. The CDR3 DNA follows: TGTGCCACCAGCAGAGATAATAGCGGAAACCAGTACGAGCAGTACTTC. Translating it yields CATSRDNSGNQYEQYF.